The rows below give T cell receptor beta chains drawn from one sample of a study of CD8+ T cells in alopecia areata. Clones were sequenced by immunoSEQ multiplex PCR, and TCRdb holds only the in-frame ones, with some missing. Of over 95,000 clones in the sample, 56% were seen once. This specimen was CD4+ T cells sorted from blood, taken at week 24, from a patient treated with tofacitinib. These receptors came from a human donor with alopecia areata. The CDR3 runs from the conserved cysteine through the conserved F or W. A D gene is named only where the DNA matches it firmly. Clone size is given for some rows only: seen once, a few or many times, or a class if the clone is expanded.

V	size	D	J	DNA	CDR3
TRBV7-9	few	-	TRBJ2-7	TGTGCCAGCAGCCCCAGGGACTACGAGCAGTACTTC	CASSPRDYEQYF
TRBV4-2	-	-	TRBJ1-6	TGTGCCAGCAGCCAAGAGGAAAGACGAGTTGGGTCACCCCTCCACTTT	CASSQEERRVGSPLHF
TRBV7-9	-	-	TRBJ2-3	TGTGCCAGCAGCGGAGATACGCAGTATTTT	CASSGDTQYF
TRBV6-1	once	TRBD1	TRBJ2-5	TGTGCCAGCACCGCACAGGGGCGGGAGACCCAGTACTTC	CASTAQGRETQYF
TRBV7-8	many	-	TRBJ2-2	TGTGCCAGCAGCACCGTTACGAACACCGGGGAGCTGTTTTTT	CASSTVTNTGELFF
TRBV5-1	-	-	TRBJ2-1	TGCGCCAGCAGCTTTGGACAGCGGCAAAATGAGCAGTTCTTC	CASSFGQRQNEQFF
TRBV7-9	once	TRBD2	TRBJ2-3	TGTGCCAGCAGCTTAGCCGGGACTAGCGACAATACGCAGTATTTT	CASSLAGTSDNTQYF
TRBV18	-	-	TRBJ1-1	TGTGCCAGCTCGCCCCCCGACAGGAACCAAGCTTTCTTT	CASSPPDRNQAFF
TRBV7-9	few	TRBD1	TRBJ1-5	TGTGCCAGCAGCTTATCCGACAGGGCGCCCCAGCATTTT	CASSLSDRAPQHF
TRBV7-2	-	TRBD1	TRBJ2-7	TGTGCCAGCAGCCTACGACAGGGATCGGACGAGCAGTACTTC	CASSLRQGSDEQYF
TRBV6-5	-	-	TRBJ2-1	TGTGCCAGCAGTTTGGGCGCTGAGCAGTTCTTC	CASSLGAEQFF
TRBV4-3	-	-	TRBJ2-7	TGCGCCAGCAGCCAAGTAGGGTTCATCCACGAGCAGTACTTC	CASSQVGFIHEQYF
TRBV5-6	few	-	TRBJ2-1	TGTGCCAGCAGCCCGAGGACTTACAATGAGCAGTTCTTC	CASSPRTYNEQFF
TRBV7-9	few	-	TRBJ2-2	TGTGCCAGCGACAGGTCGCGCGGCGGGGAGCTGTTTTTT	CASDRSRGGELFF
TRBV7-2	-	-	TRBJ1-2	TGTGCCAGCAGCCGGGACGGACAATATGGCTACACCTTC	CASSRDGQYGYTF
TRBV2	-	TRBD1	TRBJ1-2	TGTGCCAGCAGTGTAGGGACAGGGGGCGACTATGGCTACACCTTC	CASSVGTGGDYGYTF
TRBV23-1	-	TRBD1	TRBJ1-4	TGCGCCAGCAGTCAGTCCCAGGGGGGGAAGGATGAAAAACTGTTTTTT	CASSQSQGGKDEKLFF
TRBV30	-	TRBD2	TRBJ2-2	TGTGCCTGGAGTGGCCCGGGACTAGTGACCGGGGAGCTGTTTTTT	CAWSGPGLVTGELFF
TRBV4-2	-	-	TRBJ2-7	TGTGCCAGCAGCCAAGAACAGCTGTCCTACGAGCAGTACTTC	CASSQEQLSYEQYF
TRBV30	-	-	TRBJ2-1	TGTGCCTGGAGTGTACCCCGGGAGCAGTTCTTC	CAWSVPREQFF
TRBV5-1	-	-	TRBJ1-1	TGCGCCAGCAGCTTGAACACTGAAGCTTTCTTT	CASSLNTEAFF
TRBV10-3	-	-	TRBJ1-1	TGTGCCATCAGTGAGTCGCGGGGAGGCACTGAAGCTTTCTTT	CAISESRGGTEAFF
TRBV7-2	few	-	TRBJ1-2	TGTGCCAGCATTCCGGGCGGGGGCAGCTATGGCTACACCTTC	CASIPGGGSYGYTF
TRBV7-2	-	-	TRBJ1-2	TGTGCCAGCTCAATTGGGATCCTTAACTATGGCTACACCTTC	CASSIGILNYGYTF
TRBV29-1	-	-	TRBJ1-1	TGCAGCGTTCAGCCAGGGTCCCAGAACACTGAAGCTTTCTTT	CSVQPGSQNTEAFF
TRBV7-2	-	TRBD2	TRBJ2-7	TGTGCCAGCTCCCGGGGGGGGACAACCTACGAGCAGTACTTC	CASSRGGTTYEQYF
TRBV29-1	-	-	TRBJ1-1	TGCAGCGTTGAAAGGGACTCCCAAGGCGCTGAAGCTTTCTTT	CSVERDSQGAEAFF
TRBV5-1	-	-	TRBJ2-5	TGCGCCAGCAGCTTGGCGGTCGGATCGGAGACCCAGTACTTC	CASSLAVGSETQYF
TRBV30	-	-	TRBJ1-3	TGTGCCTGTAATACGGGACCGGGAACCACCATATATTTT	CACNTGPGTTIYF
TRBV5-1	-	-	TRBJ2-7	TGCGCCAGCAGCTTGGGGGCCTACGAGCAGTACTTC	CASSLGAYEQYF
TRBV5-1	-	TRBD1	TRBJ2-5	TGCGCCAGCAGCTGGGGGACAGGCGGACAAGAGACCCAGTACTTC	CASSWGTGGQETQYF
TRBV4-2	-	TRBD2	TRBJ2-3	TGTGCCAGCAGCCAAGGCACTAGCGGGGGAACAGTAGATACGCAGTATTTT	CASSQGTSGGTVDTQYF
TRBV30	-	TRBD1	TRBJ1-6	TGTGCCTGGACCCCGACAGGGGGCGGTTCACCCCTCCACTTT	CAWTPTGGGSPLHF
TRBV4-3	few	-	TRBJ1-5	TGCGCCAGCAGCCAAGAATTGGGTCAGCCCCAGCATTTT	CASSQELGQPQHF
TRBV29-1	few	-	TRBJ1-1	TGCAGCGTTGACGCCCGAAACACTGAAGCTTTCTTT	CSVDARNTEAFF
TRBV29-1	medium-sized	-	TRBJ1-1	TGCAGCGTTGGGGATAGGGTTAACACTGAAGCTTTCTTT	CSVGDRVNTEAFF
TRBV10-3	-	-	TRBJ1-1	TGTGCCATCAGTGAGTCGATCGGTAAGATAGCTTTCTTT	CAISESIGKIAFF
TRBV9	-	TRBD1	TRBJ2-3	TGTGCCAGCAGCCCAATCGGGACAGGGGGCACAGATACGCAGTATTTT	CASSPIGTGGTDTQYF
TRBV5-6	-	-	TRBJ2-5	TGTGCCAGCAGCTTGGCTTCGGCTTCGGAGACCCAGTACTTC	CASSLASASETQYF
TRBV7-9	-	TRBD1	TRBJ2-2	TGTGCCAGCAGCTCTACACCGGGACAGGAGAGGGACGGGGAGCTGTTTTTT	CASSSTPGQERDGELFF
TRBV7-9	-	-	TRBJ1-1	TGTGCCAGCAGCTTCTCCCCAGACAGAATGAACACTGAAGCTTTCTTT	CASSFSPDRMNTEAFF
TRBV19	-	TRBD1	TRBJ2-7	TGTGCCAGTAGTAGAGACAGGGGGAACTACGAGCAGTACTTC	CASSRDRGNYEQYF
TRBV30	-	-	TRBJ1-1	TGTGCCTGGTATTCCCGACTGGCCCTGAAAGCTTTCTTT	CAWYSRLALKAFF
TRBV6-6	once	-	TRBJ1-1	TGTGCCAGCAGTCTACGGACGGAGGAAGCTTTCTTT	CASSLRTEEAFF
TRBV25-1	-	TRBD1	TRBJ1-2	TGTGCCAGCAGTGAACAGACAGGGGAGGGCTACACCTTC	CASSEQTGEGYTF
TRBV5-1	few	TRBD1	TRBJ2-3	TGCGCCAGCAGCTTGGAAGCAGGGGGCGCAGATACGCAGTATTTT	CASSLEAGGADTQYF
TRBV7-9	-	-	TRBJ2-2	TGTGCCAGCAGCTTCGACAGAATCACCGGGGAGCTGTTTTTT	CASSFDRITGELFF
TRBV30	-	-	TRBJ2-4	TGTGCCTGGAGTTATCGAGTGGACATTCAGTACTTC	CAWSYRVDIQYF
TRBV2	few	TRBD2	TRBJ2-3	TGTGCCACCGCCGGGGTAGCGGGGGGTTCAGATACGCAGTATTTT	CATAGVAGGSDTQYF
TRBV29-1	-	-	TRBJ2-3	TGCAGCGTTGGACACAGGGCAACAGATACGCAGTATTTT	CSVGHRATDTQYF
TRBV6-5	-	-	TRBJ2-5	TGTGCCAGCAGTTACTCGACGAGCGGCCAAGAGACCCAGTACTTC	CASSYSTSGQETQYF
TRBV6-6	few	TRBD1	TRBJ1-5	TGTGCCAGCACCCACCGGGACAGCGGTTCTATGGCCCAGCATTTT	CASTHRDSGSMAQHF
TRBV19	few	-	TRBJ2-7	TGTGCCAGTAGTATGGGAACAGATTTCCTCTACGAGCAGTACTTC	CASSMGTDFLYEQYF